A selection of T cell receptor beta chains follows, all from one sample in a study of blood T cell repertoires in COVID-19. Sequencing used immunoSEQ multiplex PCR; TCRdb keeps in-frame clones, though not all of them. The table has roughly 100,000 clones, approximately 80% seen once. The source material was peripheral blood. These receptors came from a woman aged 65 to 85 with acute or convalescent COVID-19. The CDR3 runs from the conserved cysteine through the conserved F or W.

v_call	j_call	cdr3_aa
TRBV9	TRBJ1-3	CASSEGQGAGNTIYF
TRBV3-1/TRBV3-2	TRBJ1-1	CASSRDDREASPEAFF
TRBV6-5	TRBJ1-5	CASSYSTAGQPQHF
TRBV28	TRBJ1-4	CASSLQGAREKLFF
TRBV7-9	TRBJ1-1	CASSSGGSEDTEAFF
TRBV19	TRBJ1-5	CASQYTGGWGYSNQPQHF
TRBV5-1	TRBJ2-1	CASSAGLADTKQFF
TRBV5-4	TRBJ2-2	CASSSELKVETGELFF
TRBV3-1/TRBV3-2	TRBJ2-5	CASSPGLAGGNYQETQYF
TRBV29-1	TRBJ2-2	CSVLGEGRTGELFF
TRBV3-1/TRBV3-2	TRBJ1-1	CASSQQRGNTEAFF
TRBV10-3	TRBJ2-1	CAISEASGSNEQFF
TRBV30	TRBJ1-1	CAWGGQNTEAFF
TRBV12-3/TRBV12-4	TRBJ2-3	CASSRSNTDTQYF
TRBV20-1	TRBJ2-5	CSASGSSRGEETQYF
TRBV7-2	TRBJ1-4	CASSLAGQSNEKLFF
TRBV29-1	TRBJ1-1	CSVGDRSEAFF
TRBV7-3	TRBJ2-3	CASSRTSGSTDTQYF
TRBV30	TRBJ1-4	CAWSNPMGGDSEKLFF
TRBV3-1/TRBV3-2	TRBJ2-5	CASSQGGTETQYF
TRBV6-2/TRBV6-3	TRBJ2-1	CASSGSLLAGKNEQFF
TRBV4-3	TRBJ2-5	CASSSGGAGGPEDQETQYF
TRBV29-1	TRBJ2-2	CSVGRQGAAGELFF
TRBV9	TRBJ2-5	CASSVAPGSGRGGTQYF
TRBV9	TRBJ1-1	CASSVGGGWNTEAFF
TRBV10-3	TRBJ2-2	CAISSYTGELFF
TRBV2	TRBJ1-5	CASSEGTGFIGNQPQHF
TRBV18	TRBJ2-3	CASSRTSGELLTDTQYF
TRBV28	TRBJ1-2	CASKLGGAKGYTF
TRBV6-5	TRBJ1-1	CASSYFVGRGGTEAFF
TRBV19	TRBJ1-6	CASSGRTGSGLTPLHF